This is a list of T cell receptor beta chains from one sample in a study of Graves' ophthalmopathy and Graves' hyperthyroidism. TCRdb re-called the multiplex PCR reads through MiXCR, storing one row per CDR3 protein. The table records hundreds of thousands of distinct CDR3 sequences, roughly 41% of them present only once. Sequenced sample: peripheral blood. The receptors were sampled from an adult man with Graves' ophthalmopathy. Both conserved end residues are part of each CDR3. A D gene is named only where the DNA matches it firmly. Clone size, where shown, is once, few, many, or a class for clones that have expanded.

size	length	D	V	J	DNA	CDR3
many	15	NA	TRBV5-1	TRBJ1-5	TGCGCCAGCAGCTTGGGGGACACTAGCAATCAGCCCCAGCATTTT	CASSLGDTSNQPQHF
NA	17	NA	TRBV9	TRBJ1-2	TGTGCCAGCAGCGGCGGGTCCGGGGTCCCCTTGACCGACAGCTACACCTTC	CASSGGSGVPLTDSYTF
NA	15	NA	TRBV15	TRBJ2-1	TGTGCCACCAGCAGAGAGAGACTCGCCTACAATGAGCAGTTCTTC	CATSRERLAYNEQFF
NA	13	TRBD2	TRBV20-1	TRBJ2-7	TGCAGTGCGCTAGCGGGGCTGTCCTACGAGCAGTACTTC	CSALAGLSYEQYF
many	13	NA	TRBV6-5	TRBJ1-1	TGTGCCAGCACCATGAGATCCAACACTGAAGCTTTCTTT	CASTMRSNTEAFF
NA	14	NA	TRBV7-3	TRBJ1-3	TGTGCCAGCAGCCCAAGGGGTAATGGAGACACCATATATTTT	CASSPRGNGDTIYF
NA	16	NA	TRBV11-1	TRBJ1-5	TGTGCCGGCTCACCAGCCGGGCCGCTTAGCAATCAGCCCCAGCATTTT	CAGSPAGPLSNQPQHF
NA	14	NA	TRBV7-9	TRBJ2-7	TGTGCCATCTTAGCACCGGGACTTACCTACGAGCAGTACTTC	CAILAPGLTYEQYF
few	14	NA	TRBV20-1	TRBJ2-7	TGCAGTGCTAGAGATTATTCCGGGCCCTACGAGCAGTACTTC	CSARDYSGPYEQYF
NA	13	NA	TRBV29-1	TRBJ2-2	TGCAGCGTTGCTGCGGGGACCACCGGGGAGCTGTTTTTT	CSVAAGTTGELFF
NA	16	TRBD2	TRBV6-2/TRBV6-3	TRBJ2-5	TGTGCCAGCAGTACCCAAACTAGCGGGAGTCGGGAGACCCAGTACTTC	CASSTQTSGSRETQYF
NA	13	NA	TRBV29-1	TRBJ2-7	TGCAGCGTTGAAGAGACCGAGGCCTACGAGCAGTACTTC	CSVEETEAYEQYF
many	15	TRBD2	TRBV20-1	TRBJ2-7	TGCAGTGCTAGAGGAGTAGCGGGAGGCCAGGGCGAGCAGTACTTC	CSARGVAGGQGEQYF
NA	12	NA	TRBV29-1	TRBJ2-2	TGCAGCAGTTTGGGGTCCCCCGGGGAGCTGTTTTTT	CSSLGSPGELFF
NA	14	NA	TRBV29-1	TRBJ2-5	TGCAGCGTGGAACAGGTCAGCTCCTACAATGAGCAGTACTTC	CSVEQVSSYNEQYF
NA	17	TRBD1	TRBV7-8	TRBJ1-4	TGCGCCAGCAGCCAAGATTTGCGGACAGGTGAATACGAAAAACTGTTTTTT	CASSQDLRTGEYEKLFF
many	12	TRBD1	TRBV7-8	TRBJ1-2	TGTGCCAGCAGCTTTACAGGGGCTGGCTACACCTTC	CASSFTGAGYTF
NA	12	NA	TRBV19	TRBJ2-1	TGTGCCAGTAGTATAAGAGACAATGAGCAGTTCTTC	CASSIRDNEQFF
NA	14	TRBD1	TRBV6-1	TRBJ1-2	TGTGCCAGCAGTGCGGGGGACAGGGCGGAGGGCTACACCTTC	CASSAGDRAEGYTF
NA	15	NA	TRBV20-1	TRBJ1-4	TGCAGTGCACCCCTGGCAGGTCCAACTAATGAAAAACTGTTTTTT	CSAPLAGPTNEKLFF